Each of the 12 T cell receptor beta chains below was sequenced from the same sample in a study of T cell responses to AZD1222 COVID-19 vaccine (dated by TCRdb to 2020 to 2022). The method was the immunoSEQ multiplex PCR assay. Imported from immuneACCESS, the table was reduced by TCRdb to in-frame sequences with V and J called. These copies leave out some clones; in studies compared against another copy, an unresolved V gene accounts for under half, and the cause of the remainder is not known. In all, the sample holds about 150,000 clones, and 90% of those were seen once. The ten largest clones capture about 19% of the sample. This specimen's time point label, per the study, means: baseline before first vaccination. Sequenced here: peripheral blood, sampled on day 0 of AZD1222 vaccination. These receptors were obtained from an adult in good health.

The chain is built from TRBV18 and TRBJ1-3; D is ambiguous. Trimming removed 5 bases at V and 4 bases at J, with 24 bases between. The germline V gene encodes CDR1 KGHSH and CDR2 LQKENI. The CDR3 runs to 18 residues. The CDR3 DNA follows: TGTGCCAGCTCAGAGGCCCGACAAACCTGGAGAGAGGGAAACACCATATATTTT. Residues: CASSEARQTWREGNTIYF.

The rearrangement links TRBV24-1 to TRBJ2-3; unclear D gene. Germline CDR1 is KGHDR and CDR2 is SFDVKD. Deletions cut 0 bases from V and 3 bases from J, with 9 bases between. This CDR3 has 15 residues. In nucleotides, the CDR3 is TGTGCCACCAGTGATTTGACTGACGTGACAGATACGCAGTATTTT. This gives the protein CATSDLTDVTDTQYF.

This chain links TRBV25-1 with TRBJ1-1, with D perhaps TRBD1 (5 bases). Trimming left V 2 bases short and J 0 bases short, with 10 bases between. The CDR3 sequence is 15 residues long. The germline V gene encodes CDR1 MGHDK and CDR2 SYGVNS. The DNA of the CDR3 is TGTGCCAGCAGTGAACGAGGGGCGCTGAACACTGAAGCTTTCTTT. Translating gives CASSERGALNTEAFF.

The rearrangement links TRBV18 to TRBJ1-5, with a tentative D call TRBD1 (5 bases). There are 14 residues in the CDR3. The V gene's germline CDR1 is KGHSH and CDR2 LQKENI. V lost 3 bases, J lost 4 bases, and 10 bases lay in between. The CDR3 is CASSPDSYNQPQHF. The CDR3 DNA reads TGTGCCAGCTCACCCGACAGCTATAATCAGCCCCAGCATTTT. The full variable domain, with the rest looked up from reference TRBV18 and TRBJ1-5, is NAGVMQNPRHLVRRRGQEARLRCSPMKGHSHVYWYRQLPEEGLKFMVYLQKENIIDESGMPKERFSAEFPKEGPSILRIQQVVRGDSAAYFCASSPDSYNQPQHFGDGTRLSIL.

This chain uses TRBV7-9 with TRBJ2-2; 11 bases map to TRBD1. This CDR3 is built from 15 residues. Looked up from germline, CDR1 is SEHNR and CDR2 is FQNEAQ (reference sequence). The trim removed 5 bases at V and 4 bases at J, leaving 3 bases unmatched. CDR3 bases: TGTGCCAGCAGCACGGACAGGGGGCCCACCGGGGAGCTGTTTTTT. Residues: CASSTDRGPTGELFF.

J is TRBJ1-1 and V is TRBV6-2 or TRBV6-3; the D gene is possibly TRBD1 (5 bases). This CDR3 contains 14 residues. Trimming left V 2 bases short and J 4 bases short, with 11 bases between. Germline lookup yields CDR1 MNHEY and CDR2 SVGEGT. The CDR3 bases are TGTGCCAGCAGTTACGGAGGGGTTGGCACTGAAGCTTTCTTT. Its translation is CASSYGGVGTEAFF.

The genes are TRBV19 and TRBJ1-4, with 8 bases that match TRBD1. The CDR3 is 14 residues long. With V trimmed by 7 bases and J by 6 bases, 7 bases remained unmatched. Looked up from germline, CDR1 is LNHDA and CDR2 is SQIVND (reference sequence). The CDR3 sequence: CASTPGRGHEKLFF. CDR3 nucleotide sequence: TGTGCCAGTACCCCGGGCAGGGGGCATGAAAAACTGTTTTTT.

The V and J genes are TRBV5-6 and TRBJ1-3; D ambiguous. CDR3 length: 15 residues. In germline, CDR1 is SGHDT, CDR2 YYEEEE. Trimming took 0 bases from V and 3 from J, leaving 10 bases between them. In nucleotides, the CDR3 is TGTGCCAGCAGCTTGGTTCTGGATTTTGGAAACACCATATATTTT. This encodes CASSLVLDFGNTIYF.

The chain combines TRBV19 with TRBJ2-1; D unresolved. From germline, CDR1 is LNHDA and CDR2 SQIVND (reference sequence). The CDR3 sequence is 16 residues long. V was pared by 9 bases and J by 0 bases, with 18 bases between. CDR3 region: CASCWTPISSYNEQFF. CDR3 bases: TGTGCCAGCTGCTGGACCCCAATCAGCTCCTACAATGAGCAGTTCTTC.

This chain links TRBV4-1 with TRBJ2-1, with D uncertain. This CDR3 region has 16 residues. The V end lost 1 base, the J end lost 0 bases, and 10 bases lay between the germline ends. Germline CDR1 and CDR2: MGHRA and YSYEKL. CDR3 sequence (DNA): TGCGCCAGCAGCCAAGGTCCAGGCAGCTCCTACAATGAGCAGTTCTTC. The encoded protein is CASSQGPGSSYNEQFF.

The J gene is TRBJ2-7, the V gene TRBV27, with a weak D call TRBD1 (5 bases). This CDR3 contains 12 residues. Germline V gives CDR1 MNHEY, CDR2 SMNVEV (reference sequence). With 7 bases removed from V and 7 bases from J, the gap between germline ends came to 14 bases. The CDR3 DNA is TGTGCCAGCACGACAGCCCTGGGAGAGCAGTACTTC. This sequence encodes CASTTALGEQYF.

The chain employs TRBV3-1 (or the pseudogene TRBV3-2) and TRBJ1-3; D remains ambiguous. The V gene's germline CDR1 is LGHDT and CDR2 YNNKEL (reference sequence). Trimming stripped 0 bases from V and 4 bases from J, with 16 bases between. The length of the CDR3 is 17 residues. The CDR3 DNA follows: TGTGCCAGCAGCCAAGAAGGAGCGGTAGGGTACGGAAACACCATATATTTT. It translates to CASSQEGAVGYGNTIYF.